The T cell receptor (beta chain) described here comes from a study of cytomegalovirus exposure and HLA in healthy donors. Overall study context: Within the Caucasian-associated ancestry cluster were about 81% of the roughly 400 genotyped donors. Study-level results: In an earlier analysis, about 90% or about 30%: the productive usage of most TCR beta V segments. Later analysis indicated greater clonal expansion among HLA-associated TCR beta chains than among equally common other chains.

Vbeta (60) and Jbeta (13) primers were used in the PCR. Assay used: immunoSEQ multiplex PCR; TCRdb lists only in-frame clones, some missing. The sample yields 100,000 to 150,000 clones, around 70% seen once. This clone is labeled as medium-sized (0.01 to 0.1%). Its antigen is unidentified. Germline V CDR1 and CDR2: MNHNS, SASEGT. CDR3 length: 11 residues. The V end was cut by 7 bases, the J end by 6 bases, with 7 bases between. The chain is built from TRBV6-1 and TRBJ2-1; the D is unclear. The specimen sequenced was PBMCs. The receptor was isolated from a woman aged 40-49 years in good health and CMV-seropositive. The CDR3: CASKLPNEQFF. CDR3 bases: TGTGCCAGCAAACTCCCCAATGAGCAGTTCTTC.